This T cell receptor (beta chain) derives from a study of T cell responses to AZD1222 COVID-19 vaccine (dated by TCRdb to about 2021). Describing the broader study: AZD1222 recipients with second doses at about 4 weeks or about 12 weeks were pooled, because spike-specific TCR depth and breadth did not differ between schedules. TCR sequencing covered 233 trial participants: around 210 given two doses of AZD1222 and approximately 26 given two doses of MenACWY control vaccine. Trial participants were enrolled by age into subgroups of 18-55, 56-69 and 70-plus years, and roughly 160, 29 and 62 TCR-sequenced participants, respectively, were included in these subgroups. General findings and caveats noted by the study authors: The 56-69-year group was small, and its depth increase did not reach significance, likely because of low power. Participants were mostly white British, with more females than males. The authors suggested clonal diversity may have been underestimated. Conclusions about previously exposed vaccinees are limited because only five or six AZD1222 recipients were SARS-CoV-2 seropositive at baseline. A significant rise in spike-specific TCR breadth and depth was observed after two AZD1222 doses relative to day 0 and relative to MenACWY recipients. Vaccine-associated CD4 TCRs spanned the whole spike protein, with dominant responses in regions 160-218 and 743-854. Reportedly, almost half of the unique spike-specific TCRs recognized epitopes lying outside the regions that are mutated in the B.1.351 and B.1.1.7 variants. Because no samples from the day 14 peak response were available, repertoires could be characterized only after the peak T cell response.

Interpreted using the paper, the time point label stands for: baseline before first vaccination. Vaccinee samples came from UK trials COV001 and COV002, including a single-blind randomized controlled phase 2/3 trial of AZD1222 (ChAdOx1 nCoV-19) in healthy adults. For TCRbeta chain sequencing, PBMC samples were collected from trial participants at day 0 and at day 28 after the second dose. There are 14 amino acids in the CDR3, from cysteine to phenylalanine inclusive. Left in the record is the CDR3 DNA by itself, 42 bases read in frame from the first base. The germline V gene gives CDR1 as MNHNS and CDR2 as SASEGT. Relative to germline, V is 3 bases shorter and J is 1 base shorter, with 9 bases between their ends. As for this clone: No cognate antigen has been identified for it. No much larger clone is present one base from it, and per-base qualities are unavailable.

The CDR3 regions of human TCRbeta chains were analyzed by immunosequencing. Turning to the authors' computational methods: Repertoire TCRs were checked for matches against a reference library of SARS-CoV-2-specific TCRs that had been generated using the MIRA antigen-specificity platform. Breadth was defined as the fraction of unique TCRs that were SARS-CoV-2-associated, and depth was defined as the fraction of total T cells that were SARS-CoV-2-associated. Using the MIRA data, each spike-specific TCR was assigned both to the spike region to which the TCR was reactive and to a CD4 or CD8 class. Log10-transformed breadth and depth values were compared by one-way ANOVA with Sidak's multiple comparisons tests. The table comes from immuneACCESS by way of TCRdb, which keeps in-frame sequences with V and J called. Part of the clones is missing from these tables; in studies checked, under half for an unresolved V gene and the rest for unknown reasons. V and J calls and clone size follow that table, whereas D and trimming were derived from the DNA. This sample comprises some 120,000 clones, roughly 89% of them detected only once. The ten biggest clones cover 25% to 35% of the sample.

In this chain, TRBV6-1 is recombined with TRBJ1-1; confidence is insufficient to name the D gene. The sequence was collected from an adult in good health. The source was peripheral blood, collected on day 0 of AZD1222 vaccination. The sequenced DNA: TGTGCCAGCAGTGAGCCGGGCAGGAACACTGAAGCTTTCTTT. Translated, it reads CASSEPGRNTEAFF.